This T cell receptor beta chain was captured in a study of T cell repertoires in cytomegalovirus infection. Study information: CMV infection together with matching HLA type was indicated by public TCR beta signatures.

Germline CDR1 reads SGHAT; CDR2 reads FQNNGV. Trimming removed 0 bases at V and 8 bases at J, with 13 bases between. The CDR3 runs to 14 residues. TCRdb processed the reads anew with MiXCR; each CDR3 protein has one entry. The profile covers under 850,000 distinct CDR3 sequences, with approximately 40% appearing a single time and under 3% taken by the ten largest. General observations from the study: Dominating the ex vivo response were HLA-C-restricted CMV-specific TCR beta clonotypes.

This clonotype has just a few counts. The target antigen is unknown. The TCR comes from a human donor in good health (CMV status not recorded). Some clones in this sample may be carry-over from other donors' samples. The sample was PBMCs. V usage is TRBV11-2 and J usage is TRBJ1-2; possibly TRBD1 for D (6 bases). The DNA for the CDR3 is TGTGCCAGCAGCTTAGAACCAGGGGCCTCCGGCTACACCTTC. Its protein product is CASSLEPGASGYTF.